Listed below are T cell receptor beta chains from one sample, sequenced in a study of cytomegalovirus exposure and HLA in healthy donors. Profiled with immunoSEQ multiplex PCR; TCRdb holds only in-frame clones, not every one. The sample records 140,000 to 150,000 clones, roughly 80% being singletons. Sample: PBMCs. All receptors come from a woman in her thirties in good health and CMV-seronegative. CDR3s include the opening cysteine and the closing phenylalanine or tryptophan. The D gene is left open where the match is weak. Not all rows give a size; the values are once, few, many and, for expanded clones, a class.

abundance: -
d_gene: TRBD2
v_gene: TRBV6-5
j_gene: TRBJ2-3
CDR3aa: CASRTNGGATDTQYF
CDR3nt: TGTGCCAGCAGAACTAACGGGGGGGCCACAGATACGCAGTATTTT

abundance: few
d_gene: -
v_gene: TRBV10-3
j_gene: TRBJ1-1
CDR3aa: CAISELVRNTEAFF
CDR3nt: TGTGCCATCAGTGAACTAGTAAGGAACACTGAAGCTTTCTTT

abundance: -
d_gene: -
v_gene: TRBV5-4
j_gene: TRBJ2-3
CDR3aa: CASSPRDSPPTDTQYF
CDR3nt: TGTGCCAGCAGCCCCCGGGACTCCCCCCCCACAGATACGCAGTATTTT

abundance: once
d_gene: TRBD1
v_gene: TRBV5-1
j_gene: TRBJ1-2
CDR3aa: CASSSWTGKESGYTF
CDR3nt: TGCGCCAGCAGTTCTTGGACAGGGAAGGAGAGTGGCTACACCTTC

abundance: -
d_gene: TRBD1
v_gene: TRBV7-2
j_gene: TRBJ1-3
CDR3aa: CASSSTGGTIYF
CDR3nt: TGTGCCAGCAGCTCGACAGGGGGAACCATATATTTT

abundance: -
d_gene: TRBD1
v_gene: TRBV7-9
j_gene: TRBJ1-5
CDR3aa: CASSFGQGNQPQHF
CDR3nt: TGTGCCAGCAGCTTTGGACAGGGCAATCAGCCCCAGCATTTT

abundance: few
d_gene: TRBD2
v_gene: TRBV10-3
j_gene: TRBJ2-1
CDR3aa: CAIKRGRDEDNEQFF
CDR3nt: TGTGCCATCAAGCGGGGCCGAGATGAGGACAATGAGCAGTTCTTC

abundance: -
d_gene: TRBD2
v_gene: TRBV7-2
j_gene: TRBJ2-3
CDR3aa: CASSLFGGASTDTQYF
CDR3nt: TGTGCCAGCAGCTTATTCGGGGGGGCCAGCACAGATACGCAGTATTTT

abundance: -
d_gene: -
v_gene: TRBV6-4
j_gene: TRBJ1-1
CDR3aa: CASSERGQGTEAFF
CDR3nt: TGTGCCAGCAGTGAAAGGGGCCAGGGAACTGAAGCTTTCTTT

abundance: -
d_gene: -
v_gene: TRBV11-2
j_gene: TRBJ1-1
CDR3aa: CASSFLFGRGEAFF
CDR3nt: TGTGCCAGCAGCTTCCTCTTCGGGAGAGGGGAAGCTTTCTTT

abundance: -
d_gene: TRBD1
v_gene: TRBV9
j_gene: TRBJ1-2
CDR3aa: CASSVRGQVDYGYTF
CDR3nt: TGTGCCAGCAGCGTCCGGGGACAGGTTGACTATGGCTACACCTTC

abundance: -
d_gene: -
v_gene: TRBV5-1
j_gene: TRBJ2-7
CDR3aa: CASRNDWYEQYF
CDR3nt: TGCGCCAGCAGGAACGACTGGTACGAGCAGTACTTC

abundance: -
d_gene: -
v_gene: TRBV19
j_gene: TRBJ2-6
CDR3aa: CASSIDWAGSSGANVLTF
CDR3nt: TGTGCCAGTAGTATAGACTGGGCGGGATCCTCTGGGGCCAACGTCCTGACTTTC

abundance: -
d_gene: -
v_gene: TRBV4-2
j_gene: TRBJ1-1
CDR3aa: CASSQGDGRDEAFF
CDR3nt: TGTGCCAGCAGCCAGGGGGATGGGAGGGATGAAGCTTTCTTT

abundance: -
d_gene: TRBD1
v_gene: TRBV7-2
j_gene: TRBJ1-2
CDR3aa: CASSRVSGQGASGYTF
CDR3nt: TGTGCCAGCAGCCGCGTCTCGGGACAGGGGGCGTCTGGCTACACCTTC

abundance: few
d_gene: TRBD1
v_gene: TRBV2
j_gene: TRBJ1-1
CDR3aa: CASSGPSGQVAFEAFF
CDR3nt: TGTGCCAGCAGTGGCCCTTCGGGACAGGTGGCTTTTGAAGCTTTCTTT

abundance: once
d_gene: TRBD1
v_gene: TRBV5-6
j_gene: TRBJ2-2
CDR3aa: CASSFSGQGSAGELFF
CDR3nt: TGTGCCAGCAGCTTCTCAGGACAGGGGAGCGCCGGGGAGCTGTTTTTT

abundance: once
d_gene: -
v_gene: TRBV7-9
j_gene: TRBJ2-7
CDR3aa: CASSSWAGLSSYEQYF
CDR3nt: TGTGCCAGCAGCTCTTGGGCGGGGCTCAGCTCCTACGAGCAGTACTTC

abundance: -
d_gene: -
v_gene: TRBV30
j_gene: TRBJ1-3
CDR3aa: CAWSVGGAGNTIYF
CDR3nt: TGTGCCTGGAGTGTAGGAGGGGCTGGGAACACCATATATTTT

abundance: -
d_gene: TRBD2
v_gene: TRBV19
j_gene: TRBJ2-1
CDR3aa: CASSLSSGPPSSYNEQFF
CDR3nt: TGTGCCAGTAGTCTGTCTAGCGGGCCTCCCAGCTCCTACAATGAGCAGTTCTTC

abundance: -
d_gene: -
v_gene: TRBV5-1
j_gene: TRBJ1-2
CDR3aa: CASSQEGGSYGYTF
CDR3nt: TGCGCCAGCAGCCAGGAGGGAGGGAGCTATGGCTACACCTTC

abundance: -
d_gene: TRBD2
v_gene: TRBV7-6
j_gene: TRBJ2-1
CDR3aa: CASSLRGTSPYNEQFF
CDR3nt: TGTGCCAGCAGCCTACGCGGGACTAGCCCTTACAATGAGCAGTTCTTC

abundance: -
d_gene: -
v_gene: TRBV11-2
j_gene: TRBJ1-4
CDR3aa: CASSFSLGPRDEKLFF
CDR3nt: TGTGCCAGCAGCTTTTCTTTAGGACCCAGGGATGAAAAACTGTTTTTT

abundance: -
d_gene: -
v_gene: TRBV30
j_gene: TRBJ1-5
CDR3aa: CAWSGTNSNQPQHF
CDR3nt: TGTGCCTGGAGTGGGACAAACAGCAATCAGCCCCAGCATTTT

abundance: -
d_gene: TRBD1
v_gene: TRBV5-1
j_gene: TRBJ2-5
CDR3aa: CASSFATGSAKQYF
CDR3nt: TGCGCCAGCAGCTTTGCGACAGGGAGCGCGAAGCAGTACTTC

abundance: -
d_gene: -
v_gene: TRBV7-3
j_gene: TRBJ2-1
CDR3aa: CASGPTLGDEQFF
CDR3nt: TGTGCCAGCGGCCCCACCCTCGGGGATGAGCAGTTCTTC

abundance: -
d_gene: -
v_gene: TRBV18
j_gene: TRBJ2-3
CDR3aa: CASSPEGQIRTDTQYF
CDR3nt: TGTGCCAGCTCACCCGAGGGACAAATTCGAACAGATACGCAGTATTTT

abundance: -
d_gene: TRBD1
v_gene: TRBV10-3
j_gene: TRBJ1-5
CDR3aa: CAIGGQGFNQPQHF
CDR3nt: TGTGCCATCGGGGGACAGGGCTTCAATCAGCCCCAGCATTTT

abundance: -
d_gene: -
v_gene: TRBV28
j_gene: TRBJ2-1
CDR3aa: CATYDRYNEQFF
CDR3nt: TGTGCCACCTATGACAGATACAATGAGCAGTTCTTC

abundance: -
d_gene: -
v_gene: TRBV28
j_gene: TRBJ2-7
CDR3aa: CASKGPRYEQYF
CDR3nt: TGTGCCAGCAAGGGGCCTCGTTACGAGCAGTACTTC

abundance: -
d_gene: TRBD2
v_gene: TRBV5-4
j_gene: TRBJ2-2
CDR3aa: CASSLEGLVSGELFF
CDR3nt: TGTGCCAGCAGCTTGGAGGGACTAGTCTCCGGGGAGCTGTTTTTT

abundance: -
d_gene: TRBD1
v_gene: TRBV27
j_gene: TRBJ2-1
CDR3aa: CASNTGGGWNEQFF
CDR3nt: TGTGCCAGCAACACAGGGGGAGGTTGGAATGAGCAGTTCTTC

abundance: -
d_gene: TRBD2
v_gene: TRBV5-1
j_gene: TRBJ2-1
CDR3aa: CASSFRTSGRNEQFF
CDR3nt: TGCGCCAGCAGCTTCCGGACTAGCGGGAGGAATGAGCAGTTCTTC

abundance: -
d_gene: TRBD1
v_gene: TRBV19
j_gene: TRBJ2-7
CDR3aa: CASSQTGGGPVEQYF
CDR3nt: TGTGCCAGTAGCCAGACAGGGGGCGGTCCCGTCGAGCAGTACTTC

abundance: -
d_gene: TRBD1
v_gene: TRBV4-2
j_gene: TRBJ2-2
CDR3aa: CASSMTGAAGELFF
CDR3nt: TGTGCCAGCAGTATGACAGGGGCGGCCGGGGAGCTGTTTTTT

abundance: -
d_gene: -
v_gene: TRBV28
j_gene: TRBJ1-2
CDR3aa: CASSLRSNYGYTF
CDR3nt: TGTGCCAGCAGTTTACGGTCCAACTATGGCTACACCTTC

abundance: -
d_gene: TRBD2
v_gene: TRBV7-8
j_gene: TRBJ2-2
CDR3aa: CASRSGRDTGELFF
CDR3nt: TGTGCCAGCAGGAGCGGGAGGGACACCGGGGAGCTGTTTTTT

abundance: -
d_gene: -
v_gene: TRBV19
j_gene: TRBJ1-6
CDR3aa: CASSIQGQANSPLHF
CDR3nt: TGTGCCAGTAGTATTCAGGGGCAGGCTAATTCACCCCTCCACTTT

abundance: -
d_gene: TRBD1
v_gene: TRBV25-1
j_gene: TRBJ1-2
CDR3aa: CASSEYTTGPYGYTF
CDR3nt: TGTGCCAGCAGTGAATACACGACAGGGCCCTATGGCTACACCTTC

abundance: -
d_gene: -
v_gene: TRBV30
j_gene: TRBJ1-6
CDR3aa: CAWTGTYNSPLHF
CDR3nt: TGTGCCTGGACGGGGACCTATAATTCACCCCTCCACTTT

abundance: -
d_gene: -
v_gene: TRBV5-1
j_gene: TRBJ2-5
CDR3aa: CASSRIPQETQYF
CDR3nt: TGCGCCAGCAGCCGTATCCCCCAAGAGACCCAGTACTTC

abundance: few
d_gene: -
v_gene: TRBV5-1
j_gene: TRBJ2-7
CDR3aa: CASSLTAGQNYEQYF
CDR3nt: TGCGCCAGCAGCTTGACGGCAGGGCAGAACTACGAGCAGTACTTC

abundance: -
d_gene: TRBD1
v_gene: TRBV10-1
j_gene: TRBJ1-4
CDR3aa: CASSDGGQGRKELFF
CDR3nt: TGCGCCAGCAGTGATGGGGGACAGGGAAGGAAGGAACTGTTTTTT

abundance: -
d_gene: TRBD1
v_gene: TRBV28
j_gene: TRBJ2-7
CDR3aa: CASRTRLQGAHEQYF
CDR3nt: TGTGCCAGCAGGACCCGCCTTCAGGGGGCCCACGAGCAGTACTTC

abundance: -
d_gene: -
v_gene: TRBV11-2
j_gene: TRBJ1-6
CDR3aa: CASSFPPGTGFNSPLHF
CDR3nt: TGTGCCAGCAGCTTCCCCCCAGGAACAGGGTTTAACTCACCCCTCCACTTT

abundance: -
d_gene: TRBD1
v_gene: TRBV29-1
j_gene: TRBJ1-2
CDR3aa: CSVGDRDFGGYTF
CDR3nt: TGCAGCGTTGGTGACAGGGATTTTGGTGGCTACACCTTC

abundance: -
d_gene: -
v_gene: TRBV6-1
j_gene: TRBJ1-4
CDR3aa: CASSPVGGGEKLFF
CDR3nt: TGTGCCAGCAGTCCAGTCGGGGGGGGTGAAAAACTGTTTTTT

abundance: -
d_gene: TRBD1
v_gene: TRBV2
j_gene: TRBJ1-4
CDR3aa: CASSANRGGEKLFF
CDR3nt: TGTGCCAGCAGTGCTAACAGGGGGGGGGAAAAACTGTTTTTT

abundance: -
d_gene: -
v_gene: TRBV4-1
j_gene: TRBJ2-1
CDR3aa: CASSQDPPRYNEQFF
CDR3nt: TGCGCCAGCAGCCAAGATCCCCCGCGTTACAATGAGCAGTTCTTC

abundance: few
d_gene: -
v_gene: TRBV28
j_gene: TRBJ2-3
CDR3aa: CASGGKAVRDF
CDR3nt: TGTGCCAGCGGCGGGAAGGCCGTTCGGGATTTT

abundance: -
d_gene: TRBD2
v_gene: TRBV27
j_gene: TRBJ2-5
CDR3aa: CASSLSGLAEQETQYF
CDR3nt: TGTGCCAGCAGTTTATCGGGACTAGCGGAACAAGAGACCCAGTACTTC

abundance: -
d_gene: -
v_gene: TRBV11-2
j_gene: TRBJ2-5
CDR3aa: CASSLALSGETQYF
CDR3nt: TGTGCCAGCAGCTTAGCCCTGTCGGGAGAGACCCAGTACTTC

abundance: -
d_gene: TRBD1
v_gene: TRBV6-1
j_gene: TRBJ1-1
CDR3aa: CASSGTGGTEAFF
CDR3nt: TGTGCCAGCAGCGGGACAGGGGGCACTGAAGCTTTCTTT

abundance: once
d_gene: -
v_gene: TRBV7-9
j_gene: TRBJ2-1
CDR3aa: CASSQQSSYNEQFF
CDR3nt: TGTGCCAGCAGCCAACAGAGCTCCTACAATGAGCAGTTCTTC

abundance: once
d_gene: -
v_gene: TRBV10-3
j_gene: TRBJ1-5
CDR3aa: CAISEGGGNQPQHF
CDR3nt: TGTGCCATCAGTGAAGGAGGGGGCAATCAGCCCCAGCATTTT